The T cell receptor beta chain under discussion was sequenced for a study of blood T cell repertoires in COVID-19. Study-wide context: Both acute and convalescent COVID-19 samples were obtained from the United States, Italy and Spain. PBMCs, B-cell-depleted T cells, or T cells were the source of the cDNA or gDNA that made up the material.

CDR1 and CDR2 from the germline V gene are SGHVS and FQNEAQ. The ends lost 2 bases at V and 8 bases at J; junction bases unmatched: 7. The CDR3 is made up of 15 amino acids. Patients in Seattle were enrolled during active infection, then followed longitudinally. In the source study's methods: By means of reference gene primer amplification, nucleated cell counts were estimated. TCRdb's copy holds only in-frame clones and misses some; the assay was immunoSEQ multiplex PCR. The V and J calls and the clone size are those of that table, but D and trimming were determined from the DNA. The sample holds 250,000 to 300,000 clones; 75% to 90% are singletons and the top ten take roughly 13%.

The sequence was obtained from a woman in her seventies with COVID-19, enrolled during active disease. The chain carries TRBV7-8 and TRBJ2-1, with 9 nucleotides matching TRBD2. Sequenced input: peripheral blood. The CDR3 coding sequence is TGTGCCAGCAGCTTACGAGGCGGGGGGGCGCATGAGCAGTTCTTC. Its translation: CASSLRGGGAHEQFF.